This T cell receptor (beta chain) was identified during a study of sequential checkpoint blockade in melanoma. Treatment in this sample: randomized to nivolumab then ipilimumab (arm A) or the reverse (arm B). DNA-damaging chemotherapy had not been given to any patient beforehand. Live CD3+CD8+ CD19− CD56− cells were sorted from PBMCs. The protocol was immunoSEQ multiplex PCR, while the TCRdb copy is restricted to in-frame clones and leaves out a portion. Among around 15,000 clones listed, about 92% were seen once. CDR1 and CDR2 (germline): LNHNV, YYDKDF (reference sequence). Between the trimmed V and J ends, which lost 6 bases and 0 bases, there was a span of 17 bases. CDR3 size: 16 residues.

This rearrangement joins TRBV15 to TRBJ1-1; the D gene is possibly TRBD1 (5 bases). The clonotype originates from a human donor with melanoma. This specimen consisted of CD8+ T cells sorted from blood (inferred from file names), obtained from a patient given nivolumab and ipilimumab in sequence. The CDR3 region has the DNA TGTGCCACCAGAGACAGAGAGTACCGGGTGAACACTGAAGCTTTCTTT. It yields the protein CATRDREYRVNTEAFF.